Listed below are T cell receptor beta chains from one sample, sequenced in a study of cytomegalovirus exposure and HLA in healthy donors. TCRdb's copy holds only in-frame clones and misses some; the assay was immunoSEQ multiplex PCR. Here the sample table reports more than 60,000 clones. Sample: PBMCs. The receptors come from a boy younger than 18 in good health and CMV-seronegative. CDR3s include the opening cysteine and the closing phenylalanine or tryptophan. The D gene is left open where the match is weak.

j_call d_call v_call cdr3_nt cdr3_aa
TRBJ1-2 NA TRBV6-5 TGTGCCAGCACCCCAGGACGGGGGGTCTCCCGGGGCTACACCTTC CASTPGRGVSRGYTF
TRBJ2-1 TRBD2 TRBV7-2 TGTGCCAGCAGCTTAGTAGTCGGGGGGATCTTC CASSLVVGGIF
TRBJ1-2 NA TRBV19 TGTGCCAGCACCTCCCAGGGGTTGGGAAACTATGGCTACACCTTC CASTSQGLGNYGYTF
TRBJ1-1 NA TRBV7-8 TGTGCCAGCAGCTTCGGTCCAAACACTGAAGCTTTCTTT CASSFGPNTEAFF
TRBJ2-4 TRBD1 TRBV27 TGTGCCAGCAGTTTATCTGACAGGGGATTGGGAAACATTCAGTACTTC CASSLSDRGLGNIQYF
TRBJ1-1 TRBD1 TRBV5-1 TGCGCCAGCAGCTTGGGACAGGGACTGAACACTGAAGCTTTCTTT CASSLGQGLNTEAFF
TRBJ1-1 NA TRBV30 TGTGCCTGGAGCGGGTTCAGGGCGACTGAAGCTTTCTTT CAWSGFRATEAFF
TRBJ1-4 NA TRBV2 TGTGCCACCCTGGCGGGGATAAGGCTCACAACTAATGAAAAACTGTTTTTT CATLAGIRLTTNEKLFF
TRBJ2-3 TRBD2 TRBV9 TGTGCCAGCAGCCCCCGGAGTGCGGGGGGGGTTCGCACAGATACGCAGTATTTT CASSPRSAGGVRTDTQYF
TRBJ2-7 NA TRBV2 TGTGCCAGCAGCGGGGTCCTTCCATACGACGAGCAGTACTTC CASSGVLPYDEQYF
TRBJ1-5 NA TRBV7-6 TGTGCCAGCAGCTCGGGACACTCAGGCGGCAATCAGCCCCAGCATTTT CASSSGHSGGNQPQHF
TRBJ2-7 TRBD1 TRBV13 TGTGCCAGCAGCTACAGGGGAATTCCCTACGAGCAGTACTTC CASSYRGIPYEQYF
TRBJ2-4 NA TRBV13 TGTGCCAGCAGCTTAGGTAGCCACGCCTTAGCCAAAAACATTCAGTACTTC CASSLGSHALAKNIQYF
TRBJ2-3 TRBD1 TRBV7-2 TGTGCCAGCAGCTTAGCGATAGGACAGGGAGGCGCAGATACGCAGTATTTT CASSLAIGQGGADTQYF
TRBJ2-7 NA TRBV5-1 TGCGCCAGCAGCTTGGAACAGGGATACGAGCAGTACTTC CASSLEQGYEQYF
TRBJ2-7 TRBD1 TRBV6-5 TGTGCCAGCAGTTACGATACAGGGGGTAACTACGAGCAGTACTTC CASSYDTGGNYEQYF
TRBJ1-1 TRBD1 TRBV5-1 TGCGCCAGCAGCTTGGGGGGACAGGGGAACACTGAAGCTTTCTTT CASSLGGQGNTEAFF
TRBJ2-1 NA TRBV30 TGTGCCTGGAGTGTAAACGTGGTGGCGGATGAGCAGTTCTTC CAWSVNVVADEQFF
TRBJ2-5 NA TRBV6-1 TGTGCCAGCAGTGAAAGGGCCGGAGGGGCACAAGAGACCCAGTACTTC CASSERAGGAQETQYF
TRBJ1-1 TRBD1 TRBV18 TGTGCCAGCTCACCTCAAAAGACAGGGGCGGACACTGAAGCTTTCTTT CASSPQKTGADTEAFF
TRBJ2-1 NA TRBV2 TGTGCCAGCAGTGAACGGGCGGGCGTGAATGAGCAGTTCTTC CASSERAGVNEQFF
TRBJ2-7 NA TRBV6-5 TGTGCCAGCAGTTGGGGGCAGGGCGTCTCCTACGAGCAGTACTTC CASSWGQGVSYEQYF
TRBJ2-1 TRBD2 TRBV7-3 TGTGCCAGCAGCTCATTTAGCGGGAGGGGCTATGAGCAGTTCTTC CASSSFSGRGYEQFF
TRBJ2-3 TRBD2 TRBV6-6 TGTGCCAGCGGCGATAGCGGGGGTTTCGATACGCAGTATTTT CASGDSGGFDTQYF
TRBJ1-1 NA TRBV19 TGTGCCACCTCTCGCGGGGGGCTGAACACTGAAGCTTTCTTT CATSRGGLNTEAFF
TRBJ1-2 TRBD1 TRBV5-5 TGTGCCAGCAGCTTGTGGGGGGACAGGGAAGGTGGCTACACCTTC CASSLWGDREGGYTF
TRBJ1-5 TRBD1 TRBV6-5 TGTGCCAGCAGTTACTCGACAGGGGATCAGCCCCAGCATTTT CASSYSTGDQPQHF
TRBJ2-2 NA TRBV11-1 TGTGCCAGCAGCCTCCAGGCAGTTGCCGGGGAGCTGTTTTTT CASSLQAVAGELFF
TRBJ1-2 NA TRBV30 TGTGCCTGGGAACAGGGATCTACCTATGGCTACACCTTC CAWEQGSTYGYTF
TRBJ1-1 TRBD1 TRBV29-1 TGCAGCGTTGATGAATGGGACAGAGCTTTCTTT CSVDEWDRAFF
TRBJ1-2 NA TRBV4-3 TGCGCCAGCAGCCAAGCTTTTAAAGTACCGAGCCATGGCTACACCTTC CASSQAFKVPSHGYTF
TRBJ2-7 NA TRBV4-1 TGCGCCAGCAGCCAAGATAACGAGCAGTACTTC CASSQDNEQYF
TRBJ1-1 TRBD1 TRBV9 TGTGCCAGCAGCGTAGGACAGGGGGCTGAAGCTTTCTTT CASSVGQGAEAFF
TRBJ2-2 NA TRBV6-5 TGTGCCAGCAGATCCGTTCTAGTCACCGGGGAGCTGTTTTTT CASRSVLVTGELFF
TRBJ1-4 NA TRBV30 TGTGCCTCGAGGGAGGAAAAACTGTTTTTT CASREEKLFF
TRBJ2-7 TRBD1 TRBV13 TGTGCCAGCACTGGACAGGGTTTGTACGAGCAGTACTTC CASTGQGLYEQYF
TRBJ1-1 TRBD1 TRBV29-1 TGCAGCGTTGGATACAGGGGGAAGAACACTGAAGCTTTCTTT CSVGYRGKNTEAFF
TRBJ2-1 NA TRBV29-1 TGCAGCGTTGAAGGGGAGCGCGAGAGCTCCTACAATGAGCAGTTCTTC CSVEGERESSYNEQFF
TRBJ1-4 NA TRBV6-5 TGTGCCAGCAGTTACACCGACAGGAAAAATAAAAAACTGTTTTTT CASSYTDRKNKKLFF
TRBJ1-3 NA TRBV6-1 TGTGCCAGCAGTGCTGTGAGTGGAAACACCATATATTTT CASSAVSGNTIYF
TRBJ1-2 NA TRBV5-1 TGCGCCAGCAGCTTGGCAGGGGAAGTTAACTATGGCTACACCTTC CASSLAGEVNYGYTF
TRBJ2-3 TRBD2 TRBV7-3 TGTGCCAGCAGCTTAGGTCCGGGACTAGCGGGAGCTGATACGCAGTATTTT CASSLGPGLAGADTQYF
TRBJ2-2 TRBD2 TRBV10-2 TGCGCCAGCAGTGAGTCGGGAGGGGCCGGGGAGCTGTTTTTT CASSESGGAGELFF
TRBJ1-1 NA TRBV19 TGTGCCAGTAGTCCCCTTTCCCGGGACTACCCTGAAGCTTTCTTT CASSPLSRDYPEAFF
TRBJ1-1 TRBD1 TRBV5-6 TGTGCCAGCAGCTTGGTGGGTCAGGGGGGTAACACTGAAGCTTTCTTT CASSLVGQGGNTEAFF